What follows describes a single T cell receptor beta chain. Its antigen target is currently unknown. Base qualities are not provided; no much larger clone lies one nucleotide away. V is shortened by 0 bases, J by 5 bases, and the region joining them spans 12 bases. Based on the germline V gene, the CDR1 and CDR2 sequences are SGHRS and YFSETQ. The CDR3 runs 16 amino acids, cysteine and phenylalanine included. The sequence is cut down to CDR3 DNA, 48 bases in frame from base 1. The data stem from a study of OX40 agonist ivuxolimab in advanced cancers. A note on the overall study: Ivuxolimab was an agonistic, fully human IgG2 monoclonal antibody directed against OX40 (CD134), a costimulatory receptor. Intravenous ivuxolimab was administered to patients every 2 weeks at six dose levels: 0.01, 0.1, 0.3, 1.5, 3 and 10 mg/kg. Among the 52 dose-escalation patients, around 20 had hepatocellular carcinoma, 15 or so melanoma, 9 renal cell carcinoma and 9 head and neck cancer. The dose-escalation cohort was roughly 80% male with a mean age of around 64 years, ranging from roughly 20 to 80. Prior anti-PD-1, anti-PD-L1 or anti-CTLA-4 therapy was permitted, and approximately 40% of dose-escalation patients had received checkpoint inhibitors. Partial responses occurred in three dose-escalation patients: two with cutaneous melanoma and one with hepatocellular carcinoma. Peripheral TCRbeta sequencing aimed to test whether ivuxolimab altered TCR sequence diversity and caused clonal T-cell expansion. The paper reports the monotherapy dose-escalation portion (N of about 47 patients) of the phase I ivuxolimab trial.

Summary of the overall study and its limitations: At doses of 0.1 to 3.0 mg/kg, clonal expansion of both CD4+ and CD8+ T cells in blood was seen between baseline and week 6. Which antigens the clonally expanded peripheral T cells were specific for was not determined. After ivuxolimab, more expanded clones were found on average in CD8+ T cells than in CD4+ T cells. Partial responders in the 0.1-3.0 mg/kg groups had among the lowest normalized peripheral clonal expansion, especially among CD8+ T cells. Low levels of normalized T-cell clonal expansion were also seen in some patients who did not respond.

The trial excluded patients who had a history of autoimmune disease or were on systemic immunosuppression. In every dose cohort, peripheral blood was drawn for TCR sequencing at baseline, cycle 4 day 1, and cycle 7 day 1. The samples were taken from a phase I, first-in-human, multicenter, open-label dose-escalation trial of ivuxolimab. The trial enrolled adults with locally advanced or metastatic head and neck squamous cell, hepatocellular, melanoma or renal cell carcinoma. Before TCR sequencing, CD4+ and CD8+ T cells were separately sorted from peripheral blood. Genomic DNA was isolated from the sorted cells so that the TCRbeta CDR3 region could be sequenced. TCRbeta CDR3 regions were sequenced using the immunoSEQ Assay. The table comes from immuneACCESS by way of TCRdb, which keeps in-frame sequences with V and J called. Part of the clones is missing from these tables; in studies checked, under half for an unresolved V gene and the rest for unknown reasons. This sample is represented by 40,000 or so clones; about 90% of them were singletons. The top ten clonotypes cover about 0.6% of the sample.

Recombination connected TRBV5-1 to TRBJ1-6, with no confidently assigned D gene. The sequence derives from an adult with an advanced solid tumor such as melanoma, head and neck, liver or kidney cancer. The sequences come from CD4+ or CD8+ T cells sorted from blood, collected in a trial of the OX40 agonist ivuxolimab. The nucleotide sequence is TGCGCCAGCAGCTTGGGTTCGAACAGCAATAATTCACCCCTCCACTTT. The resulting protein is CASSLGSNSNNSPLHF.